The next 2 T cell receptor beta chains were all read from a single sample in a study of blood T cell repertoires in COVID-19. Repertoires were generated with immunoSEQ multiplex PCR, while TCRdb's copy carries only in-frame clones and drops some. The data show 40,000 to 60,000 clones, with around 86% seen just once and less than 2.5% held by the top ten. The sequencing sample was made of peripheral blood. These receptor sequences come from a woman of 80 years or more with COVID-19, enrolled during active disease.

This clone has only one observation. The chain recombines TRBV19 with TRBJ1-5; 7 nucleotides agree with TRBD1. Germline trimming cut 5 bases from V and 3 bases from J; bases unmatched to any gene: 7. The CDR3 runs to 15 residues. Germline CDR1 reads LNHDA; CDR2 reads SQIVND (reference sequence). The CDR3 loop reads CASSVGQNFNQPQHF. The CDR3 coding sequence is TGTGCCAGTAGTGTGGGACAGAACTTCAATCAGCCCCAGCATTTT.

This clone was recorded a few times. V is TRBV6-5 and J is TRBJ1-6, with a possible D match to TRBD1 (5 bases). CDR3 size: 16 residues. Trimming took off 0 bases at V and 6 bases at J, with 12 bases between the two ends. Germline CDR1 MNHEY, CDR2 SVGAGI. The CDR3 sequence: CASSYSSGRVNSPLHF. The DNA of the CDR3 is TGTGCCAGCAGTTACTCGTCAGGGAGGGTTAATTCACCCCTCCACTTT.